The 22 T cell receptor beta chains below all came from one sample that was sequenced in a study of beta chain features in type 1 diabetes. General observations from the study: Shorter TCRB CDR3s, moderately but significantly so, marked every one of the four CD4+ subsets in Type 1 diabetes patients.

The antigens of these receptors remain unknown. Reverse transcribing all isolated RNA meant expressed TCRB transcripts were sequenced. The table came from immunoSEQ multiplex PCR; TCRdb's copy has only in-frame clones and leaves some out. The repertoire holds more than 250,000 clones, with 14% as singletons. Sequenced sample: naive CD4+ T cells from blood. The receptors derive from a man in his thirties or forties with type 1 diabetes.

V and J are TRBV18 and TRBJ2-2; 7 positions agree with TRBD2. V gave up 3 bases and J gave up 0 bases; unmatched junction bases: 1. Germline values: CDR1 KGHSH, CDR2 LQKENI. This CDR3 is 15 amino acids long. CDR3 coding DNA: TGTGCCAGCTCACCCAGCGGGGCGAACACCGGGGAGCTGTTTTTT. This sequence encodes CASSPSGANTGELFF.

This clone was counted a few times. This chain uses TRBV28 with TRBJ2-4; 9 bases align to TRBD1. The CDR3 is 15 residues long. Germline-derived CDR1 and CDR2 are MDHEN and SYDVKM. Unmatched junction bases numbered 10, after V lost 7 bases and J lost 6 bases. Here the CDR3 reads CASTSRPGQGNIQYF. The CDR3 DNA reads TGTGCCAGCACCTCGCGTCCGGGACAGGGAAACATTCAGTACTTC.

This chain connects TRBV7-8 to TRBJ2-5; 9 bases are shared with TRBD1. Looked up from germline, CDR1 is SGHVS and CDR2 is FQNEAQ. This CDR3 region has 16 residues. J lost 5 bases, V lost 4 bases, and 11 bases had no gene match. The CDR3 spells CASSSYRDRVRETQYF. Here the CDR3 DNA reads TGTGCCAGCAGCTCGTACCGGGACAGGGTCAGGGAGACCCAGTACTTC.

The V call is TRBV2, the J call TRBJ1-1, with TRBD1 matching 8 bases. Germline CDR1 is SNHLY and CDR2 is FYNNEI. J lost 8 bases, V lost 0 bases, and 2 bases had no gene match. The CDR3 has 13 amino acids. The CDR3 spells CASSEARGLEAFF. CDR3 DNA sequence: TGTGCCAGCAGTGAAGCCAGGGGGCTGGAAGCTTTCTTT.

The CDR3 sequence: CATSRDNMSGPQYF. CDR3 nucleotides: TGTGCCACCAGCAGAGATAACATGTCTGGCCCCCAGTACTTC. This chain uses TRBV15 with TRBJ2-7; D not resolved. The V gene lost 0 bases and the J gene lost 10 bases, with 16 bases spanning the gap. This CDR3 comprises 14 residues. Germline CDR1 is LNHNV and CDR2 is YYDKDF (reference sequence).

This clone was picked up a small number of times. This chain connects TRBV9 to TRBJ2-5; 9 nucleotides match TRBD1. The CDR3 is 15 residues long. Germline V lookup: CDR1 SGDLS, CDR2 YYNGEE. V shed 3 bases, J shed 5 bases, and the junction held 8 bases outside the gene matches. The CDR3 here is CASSAATGGMETQYF. CDR3 nucleotides: TGTGCCAGCAGCGCGGCGACAGGGGGGATGGAGACCCAGTACTTC.

Details on this clone: The sample carries other DNA sequences with the same CDR3. The rearrangement links TRBV18 to TRBJ2-5; no definite D call. In germline, CDR1 is KGHSH, CDR2 LQKENI. The CDR3 contains 12 residues. V dropped 3 bases and J dropped 0 bases, with 2 bases sitting between them. For the CDR3, the DNA is TGTGCCAGCTCACCCTACCAAGAGACCCAGTACTTC. The encoded protein is CASSPYQETQYF.

This clone showed up just a few times. CDR3 sequence reads: CASRGTSGSTGELFF. CDR3 coding DNA: TGTGCCAGCCGTGGGACTAGCGGGTCCACCGGGGAGCTGTTTTTT. V and J are TRBV25-1 and TRBJ2-2, with 12 bases that match TRBD2. The CDR3 is 15 amino acids. Germline V CDR1 and CDR2: MGHDK, SYGVNS. The J segment lost 4 bases and the V segment lost 8 bases, leaving 5 bases of the junction unmatched.

This clone was seen only a few times. The chain couples TRBV5-1 to TRBJ2-5; possibly TRBD2 for D (7 bases). Germline V gene data show CDR1 as SGHRS and CDR2 as YFSETQ. V dropped 1 base and J dropped 5 bases, with 18 bases sitting between them. The CDR3 has 16 residues. DNA of the CDR3: TGCGCCAGCAGCTTGAGTTCGGGGGGCGCGTGGGAGACCCAGTACTTC. This translates into CASSLSSGGAWETQYF.

This clone was picked up a small number of times. The rearrangement uses TRBV5-1 and TRBJ2-3; TRBD1 is a possible D gene (5 bases). The CDR3 consists of 14 residues. Deletions cut 4 bases from V and 2 bases from J, with 11 bases between. Per germline, CDR1 SGHRS and CDR2 YFSETQ. The CDR3 is CASSGAQNTDTQYF. Written as DNA, the CDR3 is TGCGCCAGCAGCGGGGCACAGAACACAGATACGCAGTATTTT.

This clone was observed a handful of times. The rearrangement uses TRBV21-1 and TRBJ2-7; TRBD2 was called by the table and not checked on the DNA. TRBV21-1 represents a pseudogene. The CDR3 length is 17 residues. CDR3 sequence: CASRDYYELAHTYEQYF. In nucleotides, the CDR3 is TGTGCCAGCAGGGACTACTACGAACTAGCGCATACCTACGAGCAGTACTTC.

This clone was detected only a few times. The V call is TRBV28, the J call TRBJ2-7; TRBD2 matches 9 bases. This CDR3 has 17 residues. V lost 5 bases to trimming and J lost 1 base; unmatched junction nucleotides: 12. CDR1 and CDR2 (germline): MDHEN, SYDVKM. CDR3 protein: CASSTLPLAGNSYEQYF. The CDR3 DNA reads TGTGCCAGCAGTACCCTTCCGCTAGCGGGGAATTCCTACGAGCAGTACTTC.

This clone was seen more than once but under ten times. This chain links TRBV9 with TRBJ2-2; D perhaps matches TRBD1 (5 bases). The CDR3 is made up of 15 amino acids. V gave up 1 base and J gave up 2 bases, with 9 bases separating them. The germline CDR1 and CDR2 sequences are SGDLS and YYNGEE. The CDR3 DNA sequence: TGTGCCAGCAGCGTAAGACAGACTAACACCGGGGAGCTGTTTTTT. Translated, it gives CASSVRQTNTGELFF. The full variable domain, rest sourced from reference TRBV9 and TRBJ2-2, is DSGVTQTPKHLITATGQRVTLRCSPRSGDLSVYWYQQSLDQGLQFLIQYYNGEERAKGNILERFSAQQFPDLHSELNLSSLELGDSALYFCASSVRQTNTGELFFGEGSRLTVL.

J is TRBJ2-1 and V is TRBV7-2; TRBD2 matches 14 bases. Germline V gives CDR1 SGHTA, CDR2 FQGNSA. This CDR3 spans 14 amino acids. V trimming: 3 bases; J trimming: 11 bases; junction bases outside the gene matches: 3. The CDR3 here is CASSLGLAGAQQFF. CDR3 coding DNA: TGTGCCAGCAGCTTGGGACTAGCGGGAGCCCAGCAGTTCTTC. Full variable domain (remainder filled in from reference TRBV7-2 and TRBJ2-1): GAGVSQSPSNKVTEKGKDVELRCDPISGHTALYWYRQSLGQGLEFLIYFQGNSAPDKSGLPSDRFSAERTGGSVSTLTIQRTQQEDSAVYLCASSLGLAGAQQFFGPGTRLTVL.

The CDR3 DNA sequence: TGTGCCAGCAGTGAACGGGAAGTCGTTCAAGCTTTCTTT. It translates to CASSEREVVQAFF. The J gene is TRBJ1-1, the V gene TRBV2; D ambiguous. Germline CDR1 is SNHLY and CDR2 is FYNNEI. Trimming left V 2 bases short and J 9 bases short, with 13 bases between. The CDR3 is made up of 13 amino acids.

This rearrangement joins TRBV6-1 to TRBJ2-5; 9 bases are a match to TRBD2. Germline CDR1 and CDR2: MNHNS and SASEGT. The CDR3 extends over 13 amino acids. V trimming: 8 bases; J trimming: 3 bases; junction bases outside the gene matches: 4. CDR3 sequence: CASQRLAEETQYF. The CDR3 DNA reads TGTGCCAGCCAGCGACTAGCGGAAGAGACCCAGTACTTC.

This clone was observed a few times. The gene calls are TRBV30 and TRBJ2-3, with TRBD2 as a possible D gene (5 bases). This CDR3 region has 12 residues. The V end lost 2 bases, the J end lost 5 bases, and 8 bases lay between the germline ends. In germline, CDR1 is GTSNPN, CDR2 SVGIG (reference sequence). The CDR3 region is CAWSPGRDTQYF. Written as DNA, the CDR3 is TGTGCCTGGAGTCCGGGGAGAGATACGCAGTATTTT.

The chain joins TRBV2 to TRBJ2-7; D is undetermined. Germline V gives CDR1 SNHLY, CDR2 FYNNEI. This CDR3 region has 11 residues. V lost 7 bases and J 0 bases, leaving 4 bases between the germline ends. The CDR3 protein is CASTVSYEQYF. The DNA of the CDR3 is TGTGCCAGCACGGTCTCCTACGAGCAGTACTTC.

The chain employs TRBV19 and TRBJ2-7, with a tentative D call TRBD1 (6 bases). Looked up from germline, CDR1 is LNHDA and CDR2 is SQIVND (reference sequence). The CDR3 spans 13 residues. V lost 3 bases to trimming and J lost 1 base, with 7 bases between them. DNA of the CDR3: TGTGCCAGTAGTATCGACAGGTCCTACGAGCAGTACTTC. Its protein is CASSIDRSYEQYF.

The table lists this clone with a few counts. This chain's CDR3 is CAWSVRAGLFNQPQHF. CDR3 coding DNA: TGTGCCTGGAGTGTTCGGGCGGGACTCTTCAATCAGCCCCAGCATTTT. The J gene is TRBJ1-5, the V gene TRBV30; weak D call: TRBD1 (5 bases). The ends were cut back, 0 bases at V and 3 bases at J, with 15 bases in the middle. Germline V lookup: CDR1 GTSNPN, CDR2 SVGIG (reference sequence). This CDR3 spans 16 amino acids.

The V call is TRBV7-9, the J call TRBJ2-7; 11 nucleotides line up with TRBD2. CDR3 length: 15 amino acids. With V trimmed by 5 bases and J by 2 bases, 5 bases remained unmatched. Germline values: CDR1 SEHNR, CDR2 FQNEAQ (reference sequence). The CDR3 coding sequence is TGTGCCAGCAGCCGAGGGACTAGCGGTCCCTACGAGCAGTACTTC. Its translation is CASSRGTSGPYEQYF. Full variable domain (outside the CDR3, taken from reference TRBV7-9 and TRBJ2-7): DTGVSQNPRHKITKRGQNVTFRCDPISEHNRLYWYRQTLGQGPEFLTYFQNEAQLEKSRLLSDRFSAERPKGSFSTLEIQRTEQGDSAMYLCASSRGTSGPYEQYFGPGTRLTVT.

The chain is built from TRBV7-3 and TRBJ2-7; D may be TRBD2 (6 bases). The CDR3 sequence is 15 residues long. From germline, CDR1 is SGHTA and CDR2 FQGTGA. Trimming took off 2 bases at V and 4 bases at J, with 15 bases between the two ends. CDR3 amino acids: CASSLDPGEEYEQYF. CDR3 DNA sequence: TGTGCCAGCAGCTTAGACCCGGGAGAGGAGTACGAGCAGTACTTC.